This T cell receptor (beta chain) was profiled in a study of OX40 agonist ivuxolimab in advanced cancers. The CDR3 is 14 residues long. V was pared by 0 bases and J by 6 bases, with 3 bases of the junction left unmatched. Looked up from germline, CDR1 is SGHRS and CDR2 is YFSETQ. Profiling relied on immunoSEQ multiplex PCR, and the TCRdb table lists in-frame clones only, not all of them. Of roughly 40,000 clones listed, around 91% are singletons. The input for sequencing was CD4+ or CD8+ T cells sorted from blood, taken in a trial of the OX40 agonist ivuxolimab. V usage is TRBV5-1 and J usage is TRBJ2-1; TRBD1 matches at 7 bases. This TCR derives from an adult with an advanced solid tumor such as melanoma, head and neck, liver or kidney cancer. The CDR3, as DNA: TGCGCCAGCAGCTTGGCAGCAGGGGGCAATGAGCAGTTCTTC. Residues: CASSLAAGGNEQFF.